These 6 T cell receptor beta chains were sequenced from one sample in a study of spatial heterogeneity in lung cancer. Time point defined: sample taken at primary tumor resection. Whole RNA from tumor, nontumor lung or frozen PBMC was sequenced unsorted. TCRdb called the 5' RACE reads again in MiXCR, with one record for every CDR3 protein. The sample shows 90,000 or so distinct CDR3 sequences, around 8.6% of them seen only once. Sequencing used PBMCs, obtained at surgery. The origin of the receptors is a male donor with early-stage non-small cell lung cancer.

This clonotype was seen a few times. The CDR3 bases are TGTGCCAGCAGCGTGGCAGGCAGTAATGGGGCCAACGTCCTGACTTTC. This codes for CASSVAGSNGANVLTF. The rearrangement links TRBV9 to TRBJ2-6, with D uncertain. CDR1 and CDR2 (germline): SGDLS, YYNGEE. The CDR3 totals 16 residues. Deletions cut 2 bases from V and 3 bases from J, with 12 bases between. Together with reference TRBV9 and TRBJ2-6, the CDR3 gives the full variable domain: DSGVTQTPKHLITATGQRVTLRCSPRSGDLSVYWYQQSLDQGLQFLIQYYNGEERAKGNILERFSAQQFPDLHSELNLSSLELGDSALYFCASSVAGSNGANVLTFGAGSRLTVL.

The table lists this clonotype with many counts. The chain employs TRBV29-1 and TRBJ2-4; TRBD1 aligns across 7 bases. Germline loops: CDR1 SQVTM, CDR2 ANQGSEA. The CDR3 spans 15 residues. V gave up 1 base and J gave up 6 bases; unmatched junction bases: 9. The CDR3 nucleotides read TGCAGCGTTGAAGGGAACCGGGACAGCCGAAACATTCAGTACTTC. It translates to CSVEGNRDSRNIQYF. Combining the CDR3 with reference TRBV29-1 and TRBJ2-4 gives the whole variable domain SAVISQKPSRDICQRGTSLTIQCQVDSQVTMMFWYRQQPGQSLTLIATANQGSEATYESGFVIDKFPISRPNLTFSTLTVSNMSPEDSSIYLCSVEGNRDSRNIQYFGAGTRLSVL.

The chain recombines TRBV29-1 with TRBJ1-1; tentatively, D is TRBD1 (5 bases). Germline CDR1 SQVTM, CDR2 ANQGSEA. V lost 3 bases to trimming and J lost 4 bases, with 12 bases between them. The length of the CDR3 is 13 residues. This CDR3 is CSVEEGSFTEAFF. CDR3 coding DNA: TGCAGCGTTGAGGAGGGGTCCTTCACTGAAGCTTTCTTT.

A few counts support this clonotype. This rearrangement joins TRBV20-1 to TRBJ2-1; the match to TRBD2 covers 9 bases. Germline trimming cut 6 bases from V and 12 bases from J; bases unmatched to any gene: 12. There are 13 residues in the CDR3. From germline, CDR1 is DFQATT and CDR2 SNEGSKA (reference sequence). The CDR3 DNA follows: TGCAGTGCGGAGCGGGAGGTAGGCTCGGGGCAGTTCTTC. This codes for CSAEREVGSGQFF.

This clonotype was recorded at least ten times. The chain links TRBV28 to TRBJ1-1; tentative D call: TRBD1 (6 bases). Trimming pared 2 bases from V and 11 bases from J, leaving 12 bases between. The CDR3 length is 12 residues. Germline CDR1 reads MDHEN; CDR2 reads SYDVKM. CDR3 in amino acids: CASSLHPGEAFF. The DNA of the CDR3 is TGTGCCAGCAGTTTACATCCAGGGGAGGCTTTCTTT.

The chain employs TRBV28 and TRBJ2-2; 7 bases are a match to TRBD1. The V gene's germline CDR1 is MDHEN and CDR2 SYDVKM. Trimming removed 5 bases from V and 0 bases from J; junction bases left unmatched: 3. The CDR3 runs to 15 residues. The CDR3 region has the DNA TGTGCCAGCAGTCTCACAGGGGCGAACACCGGGGAGCTGTTTTTT. It yields the protein CASSLTGANTGELFF.